This T cell receptor (beta chain) was identified in a study of shared clonotypes between healthy human individuals. CDR1 and CDR2 from the germline V gene are MNHEY and SMNVEV (reference sequence). V was shortened by 2 bases and J by 2 bases, with 6 bases between the two germline ends. This CDR3 contains 13 residues. Division of CD4+ cells produced a CD45RA+ naive subset and a CD45RA-negative memory subset. Deep-level settings were used for running the assay. The data were produced by immunoSEQ multiplex PCR, yet TCRdb's version contains in-frame clones alone and is incomplete. The sample shows over a million clones, approximately 78% of them seen only once. A remark on this clone: The same CDR3 is also encoded by other DNA sequences in this sample.

This rearrangement joins TRBV27 to TRBJ2-5; D is undetermined. Sequencing input: memory CD4+ T cells from PBMCs. Indicated subset: CD45RA-negative fraction. The receptor's source is a young man in good health. Some clones in this sample may be carry-over from other donors' samples. CDR3 protein: CASSLGLQETQYF. Written as DNA, the CDR3 is TGTGCCAGCAGTTTAGGGCTGCAAGAGACCCAGTACTTC.